This T cell receptor (beta chain) was captured by sequencing in a study of technical replicates of blood from a handful of donors. The assay was immunoSEQ multiplex PCR, and TCRdb's table has in-frame clones only and misses some. The data hold around 49,000 clones, with approximately 95% observed a single time. Between the trimmed V and J ends, which lost 2 bases and 4 bases, there was a span of 12 bases. The CDR3 totals 15 residues. In germline, CDR1 is SGDLS, CDR2 YYNGEE. The chain links TRBV9 to TRBJ2-2, with D possibly TRBD2 on 6 matching bases. The sequence was obtained from a human donor in good health. Sequencing was carried out using T cells isolated from PBMCs. The CDR3 protein is CASSVGTGATGELFF. CDR3 DNA: TGTGCCAGCAGCGTGGGGACGGGAGCCACCGGGGAGCTGTTTTTT.